Reported below is one T cell receptor beta chain. Its antigen is unknown. These data belong to a study of glioma-infiltrating T cells. Study results and limitations: Tissue-blood divergence was below expectation in non-neoplastic patients, above in gliomas. Very few CDR3 sequences were shared between tissue and blood.

The iRepertoire nested amplicon-rescue multiplex PCR amplified TCR alpha and beta CDR3s from RNA. For one-step reverse transcription and amplification, roughly 95-400 ng of tissue mRNA or PBMC total RNA was used. TCRdb re-derived calls from the multiplex PCR reads in MiXCR, one entry per CDR3 protein. The sample holds approximately 120,000 distinct CDR3 sequences; approximately 25% are singletons and the top ten take around 15%. V lost 3 bases to trimming and J lost 4 bases; unmatched junction nucleotides: 8. The CDR3 spans 15 residues. Input material: glioma tissue, nonneoplastic brain tissue, or PBMCs (not recorded which). The TCR was taken from a human donor with low-grade glioma or glioblastoma, undergoing nonglioma brain surgery, or in good health (not recorded which). The chain links TRBV12-3 or TRBV12-4 to TRBJ1-2; 7 nucleotides line up with TRBD1. CDR3 in amino acids: CASSFETGIIYGYTF. The CDR3, as DNA: TGTGCCAGCAGTTTTGAGACAGGGATCATCTATGGCTACACCTTC.